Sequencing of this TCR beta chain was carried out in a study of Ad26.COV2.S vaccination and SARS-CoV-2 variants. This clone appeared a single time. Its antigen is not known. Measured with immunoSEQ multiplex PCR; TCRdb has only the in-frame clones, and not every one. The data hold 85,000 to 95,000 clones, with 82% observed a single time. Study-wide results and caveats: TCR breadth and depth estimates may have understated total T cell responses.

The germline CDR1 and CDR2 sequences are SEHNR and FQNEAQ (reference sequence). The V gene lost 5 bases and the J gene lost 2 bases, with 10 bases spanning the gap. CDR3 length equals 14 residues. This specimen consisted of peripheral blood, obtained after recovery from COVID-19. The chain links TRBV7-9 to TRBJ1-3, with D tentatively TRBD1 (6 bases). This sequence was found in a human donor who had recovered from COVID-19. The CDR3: CASSLTGPGNTIYF. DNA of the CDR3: TGTGCCAGCAGCCTTACAGGGCCTGGAAACACCATATATTTT.